These T cell receptor beta chains were read from a single sample in a study of read filtering for tumor transcriptome and immune sequencing. TCRdb redid the calling of the reads with MiXCR, one entry per CDR3 protein. The sample carries some 140,000 distinct CDR3 sequences, approximately 13% recorded once. The sequencing input was a population of CD138-negative cells sorted from bone marrow. Receptor source: a donor at least 40 years old with multiple myeloma. Both conserved end residues are part of each CDR3. Each record gives: V gene, clone size, J gene, D gene, CDR3 DNA, CDR3 protein. The D gene is left open where the match is weak. Clone size is not always given. Where it is, it says once, few, many or a class for expanded clones.

v_call: TRBV7-9
clone_size: .
j_call: TRBJ2-6
d_call: .
cdr3_nt: TGTGCCAGCAGCCTCCAGAGCTCTGGGGCCAACGTCCTGCCTTTC
cdr3_aa: CASSLQSSGANVLPF

v_call: TRBV6-1
clone_size: many
j_call: TRBJ2-3
d_call: TRBD2
cdr3_nt: TGTGCCAGCAGTGAAGCGCGGGAGACCAGGGAGTATTTT
cdr3_aa: CASSEARETREYF

v_call: TRBV19
clone_size: few
j_call: TRBJ1-2
d_call: TRBD1
cdr3_nt: TGTGCCAGTAGTCCGAAAGGACAGGGAATCATCTATGGCTACACCTTC
cdr3_aa: CASSPKGQGIIYGYTF

v_call: TRBV20-1
clone_size: many
j_call: TRBJ2-1
d_call: .
cdr3_nt: TGCAGTGCTAGAGATAGGCGGGCTAGTGGAAGGAGCTCCTACAATGAGCAGTTCTTC
cdr3_aa: CSARDRRASGRSSYNEQFF

v_call: TRBV7-9
clone_size: many
j_call: TRBJ2-5
d_call: TRBD2
cdr3_nt: TGTGCCAGCAGCCCTCCGGGACTAGCGGACCAAGAGACCCAGTACTTC
cdr3_aa: CASSPPGLADQETQYF

v_call: TRBV4-3
clone_size: .
j_call: TRBJ2-7
d_call: TRBD1
cdr3_nt: TGCGCCAGCAGCCGGACCCGGGACAGATTCTACGAGCAGTACTTC
cdr3_aa: CASSRTRDRFYEQYF

v_call: TRBV19
clone_size: many
j_call: TRBJ2-7
d_call: .
cdr3_nt: TGTGCCAGTAGTATCATGGGGACGACCTACGAGCAGTACTTC
cdr3_aa: CASSIMGTTYEQYF

v_call: TRBV4-1
clone_size: many
j_call: TRBJ2-1
d_call: TRBD2
cdr3_nt: TGCGCCAGCAGCCAAGCTAGCGGCAATGAGCAGTTCTTC
cdr3_aa: CASSQASGNEQFF

v_call: TRBV12-3/TRBV12-4
clone_size: many
j_call: TRBJ1-5
d_call: .
cdr3_nt: TGTGCCAGCAGCCCCCGCCATCAGCCCCAGCATTTT
cdr3_aa: CASSPRHQPQHF

v_call: TRBV6-2/TRBV6-3
clone_size: many
j_call: TRBJ1-1
d_call: TRBD1
cdr3_nt: TGTGCCAGCAGTTACAGACAGGGGGCAATTGAAGCTTTCTTT
cdr3_aa: CASSYRQGAIEAFF

v_call: TRBV7-2
clone_size: many
j_call: TRBJ2-1
d_call: .
cdr3_nt: TGTGCCAGCAGCTCGACTCCCCGGGGTGAGCAGTTCTTC
cdr3_aa: CASSSTPRGEQFF

v_call: TRBV24-1
clone_size: many
j_call: TRBJ2-5
d_call: .
cdr3_nt: TGTGCCACCAGTGGCATCCAAGAGACCCAGTACTTC
cdr3_aa: CATSGIQETQYF

v_call: TRBV7-8
clone_size: many
j_call: TRBJ2-3
d_call: .
cdr3_nt: TGTGCCAGCAGCTTAGGAATCATACAGGGAGGTTACGCAGATACGCAGTATTTT
cdr3_aa: CASSLGIIQGGYADTQYF

v_call: TRBV19
clone_size: few
j_call: TRBJ1-2
d_call: .
cdr3_nt: TGTGCCAGTAGAACCGGGGCAGGGGTTAGTGGCTACACCTTC
cdr3_aa: CASRTGAGVSGYTF

v_call: TRBV29-1
clone_size: many
j_call: TRBJ2-2
d_call: TRBD1
cdr3_nt: TGCAGCGCGAAGCTTGGGACAGCGAACACCGGGGAGCTGTTTTTT
cdr3_aa: CSAKLGTANTGELFF

v_call: TRBV29-1
clone_size: few
j_call: TRBJ2-5
d_call: .
cdr3_nt: TGCAGCGTTTTCAAGACTAGTGCCAAGGAGACCCAGTACTTC
cdr3_aa: CSVFKTSAKETQYF

v_call: TRBV9
clone_size: .
j_call: TRBJ2-7
d_call: .
cdr3_nt: TGTGCCAGCAGCCCCGGGGAGAGGGTGGGCGAGCAGTACTTC
cdr3_aa: CASSPGERVGEQYF

v_call: TRBV4-1
clone_size: many
j_call: TRBJ2-1
d_call: .
cdr3_nt: TGCGCCAGCAGCCAAGAAGACTCCACCCAGTTCTTC
cdr3_aa: CASSQEDSTQFF

v_call: TRBV27
clone_size: few
j_call: TRBJ1-1
d_call: .
cdr3_nt: TGTGCCAGCAGTTTCTCAAGGAACACTGAAGCTTTCTTT
cdr3_aa: CASSFSRNTEAFF

v_call: TRBV29-1
clone_size: many
j_call: TRBJ2-2
d_call: .
cdr3_nt: TGCAGCATCCTCCTCCCGGGCAGGGACGGCACCGGGGAGCTGTTTTTT
cdr3_aa: CSILLPGRDGTGELFF

v_call: TRBV9
clone_size: many
j_call: TRBJ1-1
d_call: TRBD1
cdr3_nt: TGTGCCAGCAGCGCCCGACAGGGAATGAGCACTGAAGCTTTCTTT
cdr3_aa: CASSARQGMSTEAFF

v_call: TRBV14
clone_size: many
j_call: TRBJ2-7
d_call: .
cdr3_nt: TGTGCCAGCAGCCAAGGTCGCGGGGAGTACGAGCAGTACTTC
cdr3_aa: CASSQGRGEYEQYF

v_call: TRBV7-9
clone_size: many
j_call: TRBJ1-1
d_call: .
cdr3_nt: TGTGCCAGCACCCTGAGTTCGGTCGCCGACACTGAAGCTTTCTTT
cdr3_aa: CASTLSSVADTEAFF

v_call: TRBV12-3/TRBV12-4
clone_size: many
j_call: TRBJ2-1
d_call: .
cdr3_nt: TGTGCCAGCAGTTTAGGCAGGCTACAATACAATGAGCAGTTCTTC
cdr3_aa: CASSLGRLQYNEQFF

v_call: TRBV12-3/TRBV12-4
clone_size: many
j_call: TRBJ1-1
d_call: .
cdr3_nt: TGTGCCAGCAGTCGCCAGGGGCTGGGGGCTTTCTTT
cdr3_aa: CASSRQGLGAFF

v_call: TRBV5-1
clone_size: many
j_call: TRBJ1-1
d_call: .
cdr3_nt: TGCGCCAGCAGCTTGGTTGCAAGGGGGAACACTGAAGCTTTCTTT
cdr3_aa: CASSLVARGNTEAFF

v_call: TRBV6-2/TRBV6-3
clone_size: many
j_call: TRBJ1-5
d_call: TRBD1
cdr3_nt: TGTGCCAGCAAAACAGGGGGAAGCAATCAGCCCCAGCATTTT
cdr3_aa: CASKTGGSNQPQHF

v_call: TRBV12-3/TRBV12-4
clone_size: many
j_call: TRBJ1-1
d_call: .
cdr3_nt: TGTGCCAGCAGGGGGACTGGACGAGGCACTGAAGCTTTCTTT
cdr3_aa: CASRGTGRGTEAFF

v_call: TRBV7-9
clone_size: many
j_call: TRBJ2-5
d_call: TRBD2
cdr3_nt: TGTGCCAGCAGCTTCCCAGCGGGAGAGTTAGTAGAGACCCAGTACTTC
cdr3_aa: CASSFPAGELVETQYF

v_call: TRBV20-1
clone_size: few
j_call: TRBJ1-5
d_call: .
cdr3_nt: TGCAGTGCTGCGACAGAAGAGGGAGGCAATCAGCCCCAGCATTTT
cdr3_aa: CSAATEEGGNQPQHF

v_call: TRBV20-1
clone_size: many
j_call: TRBJ2-7
d_call: TRBD1
cdr3_nt: TGCAGTGCCCCCGACAGGGGCGGCGAGCAGTACTTC
cdr3_aa: CSAPDRGGEQYF

v_call: TRBV11-3
clone_size: .
j_call: TRBJ2-4
d_call: .
cdr3_nt: TGTGCCAGCAGCTTAGATCTAGCCAACATTCAGTACTTC
cdr3_aa: CASSLDLANIQYF

v_call: TRBV5-1
clone_size: many
j_call: TRBJ1-1
d_call: .
cdr3_nt: TGCGCCAGCAGCTTTTTCCCAGGGGCGCAGGAAGGGGCTTTCTTT
cdr3_aa: CASSFFPGAQEGAFF

v_call: TRBV24-1
clone_size: few
j_call: TRBJ2-2
d_call: .
cdr3_nt: TGTGCCACCAGTGATTTGCCACTAGCTCCCACCGGGGGGCTGTTTTTT
cdr3_aa: CATSDLPLAPTGGLFF

v_call: TRBV7-2
clone_size: .
j_call: TRBJ2-2
d_call: TRBD2
cdr3_nt: TGTGCCAGCAGCTTAATGGGACTAGCGGGAGCCGGGGAGCTGTTTTTT
cdr3_aa: CASSLMGLAGAGELFF

v_call: TRBV10-3
clone_size: .
j_call: TRBJ2-1
d_call: .
cdr3_nt: TGTGCCATCAGTGGGCTCTACATTAGCAGGATGGGCAATGAGCAGTTCTTC
cdr3_aa: CAISGLYISRMGNEQFF

v_call: TRBV24-1
clone_size: many
j_call: TRBJ2-7
d_call: .
cdr3_nt: TGTGCCACCAGTGATTCCAGGCGACGTACGGACGAGCAGTACTTC
cdr3_aa: CATSDSRRRTDEQYF

v_call: TRBV4-1
clone_size: few
j_call: TRBJ2-5
d_call: TRBD2
cdr3_nt: TGCGCCAGCTGCCCCCCGAGCGGGGACCAAGAGACCCAGTACTTC
cdr3_aa: CASCPPSGDQETQYF

v_call: TRBV4-2
clone_size: many
j_call: TRBJ2-7
d_call: TRBD1
cdr3_nt: TGTGCCAGCAGCCCTAAGATGGGGGGACAGGGACACTACGAGCAGTACTTC
cdr3_aa: CASSPKMGGQGHYEQYF

v_call: TRBV10-3
clone_size: .
j_call: TRBJ2-7
d_call: .
cdr3_nt: TGTGCCATCAGTGAGTTGGAGGGGGACTACTCCTACGAGCAGTACTTC
cdr3_aa: CAISELEGDYSYEQYF

v_call: TRBV20-1
clone_size: many
j_call: TRBJ1-1
d_call: .
cdr3_nt: TGCAGTGCTGGACGGTTCATGAACACTGAAGCTTTCTTT
cdr3_aa: CSAGRFMNTEAFF

v_call: TRBV6-5
clone_size: .
j_call: TRBJ2-7
d_call: .
cdr3_nt: TGTGCCAGCAGTTACTCGTCGTCGAGGCAATACGAGCAGTACTTC
cdr3_aa: CASSYSSSRQYEQYF

v_call: TRBV29-1
clone_size: .
j_call: TRBJ2-2
d_call: .
cdr3_nt: TGCAGCGCCCGCCAAGACCCATGGGGCCCCGGGGAGCTGTTTTTT
cdr3_aa: CSARQDPWGPGELFF

v_call: TRBV7-9
clone_size: many
j_call: TRBJ2-3
d_call: .
cdr3_nt: TGTGCCAGCAGCTTACAGGGCGGAGATACGCAGTATTTT
cdr3_aa: CASSLQGGDTQYF

v_call: TRBV7-2
clone_size: many
j_call: TRBJ2-5
d_call: TRBD1
cdr3_nt: TGTGCCAGCAGCTTAACCGGGACAGTACAAGAGACCCAGTACTTC
cdr3_aa: CASSLTGTVQETQYF

v_call: TRBV27
clone_size: .
j_call: TRBJ2-1
d_call: .
cdr3_nt: TGTGCCAGCAGTTTACATCCGGGGATGGATGAGCAGTTCTTC
cdr3_aa: CASSLHPGMDEQFF

v_call: TRBV19
clone_size: many
j_call: TRBJ1-1
d_call: .
cdr3_nt: TGTGCCAGTAGTTCGAGGGGAGGGAACACTGAAGCTTTCTTT
cdr3_aa: CASSSRGGNTEAFF

v_call: TRBV27
clone_size: many
j_call: TRBJ1-5
d_call: .
cdr3_nt: TGTGCCAGCAGTTTATCTAGGGTCGGACAGCCCCAGCATTTT
cdr3_aa: CASSLSRVGQPQHF

v_call: TRBV7-9
clone_size: many
j_call: TRBJ1-1
d_call: .
cdr3_nt: TGTGCCAGCGATACACAGGGATTGAACACTGAAGCTTTCTTT
cdr3_aa: CASDTQGLNTEAFF

v_call: TRBV7-9
clone_size: many
j_call: TRBJ2-1
d_call: .
cdr3_nt: TGTGCCAGCAGCTTAGTGGGGGCGGGCTACAATGAGCAGTTCTTC
cdr3_aa: CASSLVGAGYNEQFF

v_call: TRBV10-1
clone_size: many
j_call: TRBJ2-5
d_call: TRBD2
cdr3_nt: TGCGCCAGCAGTGAGTCACTAGCGGGGGCAGAGACCCAGTACTTC
cdr3_aa: CASSESLAGAETQYF